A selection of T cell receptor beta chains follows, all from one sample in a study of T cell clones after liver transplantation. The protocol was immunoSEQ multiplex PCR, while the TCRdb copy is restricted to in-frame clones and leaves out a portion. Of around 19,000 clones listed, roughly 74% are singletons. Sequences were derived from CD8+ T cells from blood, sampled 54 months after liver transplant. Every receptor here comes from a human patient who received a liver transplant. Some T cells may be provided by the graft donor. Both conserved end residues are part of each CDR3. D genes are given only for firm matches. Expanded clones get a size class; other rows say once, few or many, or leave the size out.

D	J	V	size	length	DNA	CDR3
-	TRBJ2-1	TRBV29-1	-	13	TGCAGCGTTGCGGGGGGCGGCTACAATGAGCAGTTCTTC	CSVAGGGYNEQFF
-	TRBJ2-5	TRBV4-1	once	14	TGCGCCAGCAGCCAAGTTTCTAGCATGGAGACCCAGTACTTC	CASSQVSSMETQYF
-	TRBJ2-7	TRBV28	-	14	TGTGCCAGCAGTTGGAACAGGGAAAGGGACGAGCAGTACTTC	CASSWNRERDEQYF
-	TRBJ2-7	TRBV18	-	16	TGTGCCAGCTCACCACCGGGGAGGGGGCTCTCCTACGAGCAGTACTTC	CASSPPGRGLSYEQYF
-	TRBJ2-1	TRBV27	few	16	TGTGCCAGCAGTTTGCTTCGGAGGAGCTCCTACAATGAGCAGTTCTTC	CASSLLRRSSYNEQFF
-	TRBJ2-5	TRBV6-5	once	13	TGTGCCAGCAGTTACAACGTGGCAGAGACCCAGTACTTC	CASSYNVAETQYF
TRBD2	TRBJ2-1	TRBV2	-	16	TGTGCCAGCAGTGCCCCTAGCGGGGGGGGCCACAATGAGCAGTTCTTC	CASSAPSGGGHNEQFF
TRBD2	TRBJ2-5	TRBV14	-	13	TGTGCCAGCAGCCAAGGTGGACTAGCGGGCGAGTACTTC	CASSQGGLAGEYF
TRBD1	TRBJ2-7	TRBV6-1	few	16	TGTGCCAGCAGTGCTGTCCCGGGACAGCTCTACTACGAGCAGTACTTC	CASSAVPGQLYYEQYF
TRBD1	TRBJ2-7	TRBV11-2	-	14	TGTGCCAGCAGCTTTGGAAGGGGGCCAGGCGAGCAGTACTTC	CASSFGRGPGEQYF
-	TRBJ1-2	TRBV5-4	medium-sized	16	TGTGCCAGCAGCTCGGGGCGGTTCGGGGGCGGCTATGGCTACACCTTC	CASSSGRFGGGYGYTF
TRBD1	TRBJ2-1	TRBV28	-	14	TGTGCCAGCAGTCAGGACAGGGCTTACAATGAGCAGTTCTTC	CASSQDRAYNEQFF
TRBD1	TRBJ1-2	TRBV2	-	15	TGTGCCAGCAGCGACTCAGGGGGGAGGGACTATGGCTACACCTTC	CASSDSGGRDYGYTF
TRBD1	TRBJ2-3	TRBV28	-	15	TGTGCCAGCAGTTTGGGCAGGGGGCTGACAGATACGCAGTATTTT	CASSLGRGLTDTQYF
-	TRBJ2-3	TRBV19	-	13	TGTGCCAGTAGTATCTACCGGGAAGATACGCAGTATTTT	CASSIYREDTQYF
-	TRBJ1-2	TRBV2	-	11	TGTGCCAGCGGGGACATTTTTAGCTACACCTTC	CASGDIFSYTF
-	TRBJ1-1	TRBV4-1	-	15	TGCGCCAGCAGCCAAGTTAACAGGATGGGTACTGAAGCTTTCTTT	CASSQVNRMGTEAFF
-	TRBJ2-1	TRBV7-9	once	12	TGTGCCAGCAATTCAAGGGGGGGTGAGCAGTTCTTC	CASNSRGGEQFF